This TCR beta chain was retrieved from a study of blood T cell repertoires in COVID-19 (TCRdb year 2020). Concerning the study at large: Samples covering the acute and convalescent phases of COVID-19 were provided by collaborators in the United States, Italy and Spain. The material from the prospective study consisted of cDNA or gDNA derived from T cells, B-cell-depleted T cells, or PBMCs. The dataset comprised deeply sampled blood TCRbeta repertoires from subjects exposed to, actively infected with, or recovered from COVID-19. The repertoires were released in a freely available public database intended as a resource for research on the immune response to SARS-CoV-2. Samples came from the ongoing ImmuneRACE study (first 160 participants) plus 1,254 subjects from 6 global collaborators. Nearly every sample came with metadata listing a de-identified subject ID, COVID-19 status, age in years and sex. Where available, HLA class I and class II types were taken from metadata supplied by the sample provider and were not determined by assay-based typing.

The immunoSEQ Assay, a bias-controlled multiplex PCR, was used to amplify TCRbeta CDR3 regions from genomic DNA. Processing in the source paper ran as follows. Nucleated cell counts per sample were estimated from amplification of reference gene primers within the assay. Sequence reads were collapsed and filtered to measure the absolute abundance of every unique TCRbeta CDR3 rearrangement. For each sample, productive Simpson clonality was calculated as the square root of Simpson's diversity index over productive rearrangements. TCRdb carries this immuneACCESS record with in-frame sequences only. Its versions omit some clonotypes, under half of them owing to an unresolved V gene in the studies checked, with the rest unexplained. From that table come the V and J calls and clone size; the DNA was used to work out D and trimming. The sample data list 200,000 to 250,000 clones, and around 85% of these were observed just once. The ten largest clonotypes hold around 2.9% of the sample.

Another Seattle source contributed samples from volunteer blood donors who had recovered from COVID-19. Whole blood was collected in K2EDTA tubes by collaborating institutions according to the institutions' own protocols. Collaborator samples were shipped for TCRbeta analysis as frozen whole blood, isolated PBMCs, or DNA extracted from either sample type. The paper's findings and limits, for the study overall: The amount of clinical and demographic metadata varied by source and participant and was provided uncurated.

V lost 6 bases and J lost 8 bases; the stretch between them is 10 bases long. Based on the germline V gene, the CDR1 and CDR2 sequences are SNHLY and FYNNEI. The CDR3 starts with the cysteine, ends with the phenylalanine, and has 11 residues. Solely the CDR3 DNA is kept, with 33 bases framed from the first base. Note on this clone: The target of this receptor is not known. No much larger clone exists at a distance of one base, and base qualities are not known.

Sequencing input: peripheral blood. The chain uses TRBV2 and TRBJ1-2; the D gene is perhaps TRBD1, from 5 matching bases. This receptor was obtained from a woman aged 30 to 39 who had recovered from COVID-19. The bases read TGTGCCAGCAGCGGGGGTCAGGGCTACACCTTC. It translates to CASSGGQGYTF.